The TCR beta chain described here comes from a study of post-analysis software for immune sequencing data. Broader study findings: People with multiple sclerosis had a significantly lower normalized Chao1 diversity than controls did. Controls showed lower frequencies than patients for several TRBV segments, and TRBV5-6, TRBV5-1 and TRBV20-1 were among these.

In germline, CDR1 is KGHDR, CDR2 SFDVKD. The junction had 1 base not matched to a gene; V was cut back by 0 bases and J by 6 bases. This CDR3 contains 14 residues. Each TCR beta cDNA library carried unique molecular identifiers. Between about 1 and 11 million T cells gave rise to hundreds of thousands of cDNA molecules. MiXCR was run by TCRdb on the PCR reads, yielding one entry per CDR3 protein. In the table there are about 540,000 distinct CDR3 sequences, around 36% of which are singletons. This clonotype was counted between two and nine times. Its antigen is not identified. The chain carries TRBV24-1 and TRBJ2-1; 7 bases fit TRBD1. Sequencing was done on a sample of blood. The clonotype comes from a girl aged 2-17 years with multiple sclerosis. CDR3 nucleotides: TGTGCCACCAGTGATTTGGGACAGGTCAATGAGCAGTTCTTC. Translated, it gives CATSDLGQVNEQFF.